The 27 T cell receptor beta chains listed next were all sequenced from one sample in a study of T cell repertoires in cytomegalovirus infection. Antigens of these TCRs are unknown. TCRdb reprocessed the reads with MiXCR, giving one entry per CDR3 protein. The repertoire holds hundreds of thousands of distinct CDR3 sequences, with approximately 30% as singletons. Here the sequenced sample was cultured CD8+ T cells from PBMCs, taken from culture after CMV antigen stimulation. The source of these receptors is a human donor in good health (CMV status not recorded). Some clones in this sample may be carry-over from other donors' samples.

In DNA form, the CDR3 reads TGTGCCAGCAGTTCCCGGGCAGGGAAAAACTATGGCTACACCTTC. Translating gives CASSSRAGKNYGYTF. The V gene is TRBV25-1, the J gene TRBJ1-2; D may be TRBD1 (5 bases). The V gene lost 5 bases and the J gene lost 2 bases, with 15 bases spanning the gap. This CDR3 comprises 15 residues. Looked up from germline, CDR1 is MGHDK and CDR2 is SYGVNS.

This clonotype was picked up a small number of times. The chain is built from TRBV12-5 and TRBJ2-6; TRBD1 matches 8 bases. V was pared by 5 bases and J by 0 bases, with 12 bases of the junction left unmatched. The V gene's germline CDR1 is LGHNT and CDR2 FRNRAP. The length of the CDR3 is 19 residues. CDR3 coding DNA: TGTGCTAGTGGTCCCCAACCCACAGGGGGGAGCTCTGGGGCCAACGTCCTGACTTTC. This codes for CASGPQPTGGSSGANVLTF.

This clonotype appeared a few times. The chain joins TRBV15 to TRBJ1-6, with 8 nucleotides matching TRBD1. Germline loops: CDR1 LNHNV, CDR2 YYDKDF (reference sequence). The V segment lost 5 bases and the J segment 3 bases; nucleotides outside the gene matches: 3. This CDR3 has 15 amino acids. For the CDR3, the DNA is TGTGCCACCAGCCGCGACAGGGGCTATAATTCACCCCTCCACTTT. It encodes CATSRDRGYNSPLHF.

The chain joins TRBV20-1 to TRBJ1-2, with 10 positions matching TRBD1. In germline, CDR1 is DFQATT, CDR2 SNEGSKA (reference sequence). J gave up 7 bases and V 6 bases, and 11 bases lay outside the gene matches. The length of the CDR3 is 14 residues. The CDR3 DNA is TGCAGTGCGAACCGGGGGACAGGGGAGGCTGGCTACACCTTC. Its protein product is CSANRGTGEAGYTF.

V usage is TRBV7-8 and J usage is TRBJ1-2, with D perhaps TRBD1 (5 bases). The germline CDR1 and CDR2 sequences are SGHVS and FQNEAQ. The CDR3 is 18 residues long. The V end was cut by 5 bases, the J end by 6 bases, with 28 bases between. The CDR3 sequence: CASSLWDELSSHRNGYTF. The DNA of the CDR3 is TGTGCCAGCAGCCTATGGGACGAACTCTCTTCGCACCGAAATGGCTACACCTTC.

This clonotype has more than one count but fewer than ten. The DNA of the CDR3 is TGTGCCAGCAGTTACCGGGGTGGAAGGACAGATACGCAGTATTTT. Its protein is CASSYRGGRTDTQYF. V is TRBV6-6 and J is TRBJ2-3, with TRBD2 as a possible D gene (5 bases). V was shortened by 2 bases and J by 3 bases, with 12 bases between the two germline ends. CDR3 length: 15 residues. Germline loops: CDR1 MNHNY, CDR2 SVGAGI (reference sequence).

This clonotype occurred a few times. This sequence joins TRBV5-6 and TRBJ2-5, with 11 nucleotides matching TRBD2. The germline V gene has CDR1 SGHDT and CDR2 YYEEEE. The CDR3 has 16 amino acids. After removal of 2 bases from V and 1 base from J, the junction contained 4 bases not matched to a gene. The CDR3 DNA sequence: TGTGCCAGCAGCTTCTACGGGACTAGCGGCCAAGAGACCCAGTACTTC. Its protein is CASSFYGTSGQETQYF.

This clonotype has at least ten counts. V usage is TRBV6-1 and J usage is TRBJ1-4; weak D call: TRBD1 (6 bases). CDR1 is MNHNS, CDR2 SASEGT, per germline. The germline V and J ends were trimmed by 7 bases and 0 bases, with 18 bases remaining between them. CDR3 length: 17 residues. The CDR3 region has the DNA TGTGCCAGCACTCCTAAGGGGGGTGCGGCAACTAATGAAAAACTGTTTTTT. Translated, it gives CASTPKGGAATNEKLFF.

This clonotype was seen a handful of times. The rearrangement links TRBV7-9 to TRBJ2-2, with 12 nucleotides matching TRBD2. Per the germline V gene, CDR1 is SEHNR and CDR2 is FQNEAQ (reference sequence). The CDR3 spans 18 residues. Trimming at V came to 4 bases and at J to 0 bases, leaving 6 bases not matched to a gene. As DNA, the CDR3 is TGTGCCAGCAGCTCCCCGACTAGCGGGGGACCGAACACCGGGGAGCTGTTTTTT. Translation: CASSSPTSGGPNTGELFF.

The gene calls are TRBV28 and TRBJ1-5; the D is unclear. CDR3 length: 17 residues. From germline, CDR1 is MDHEN and CDR2 SYDVKM. Trimming removed 5 bases at V and 5 bases at J, with 22 bases between. CDR3 in amino acids: CASSPPSLAWIDQPQHF. The CDR3 DNA reads TGTGCCAGCAGTCCCCCCTCCCTAGCGTGGATCGATCAGCCCCAGCATTTT.

The CDR3 bases are TGTGCCAGCAGCTTAAACGAGGAACATCGCTACGAGCAGTACGTC. Translated: CASSLNEEHRYEQYV. This chain links TRBV7-8 with TRBJ2-7, with D hard to call. V was cut by 2 bases and J by 3 bases, with 14 bases left in between. The CDR3 spans 15 residues. Per germline, CDR1 SGHVS and CDR2 FQNEAQ.

The chain is built from TRBV11-2 and TRBJ2-1; TRBD1 matches at 10 bases. The germline CDR1 and CDR2 sequences are SGHAT and FQNNGV. There are 17 residues in the CDR3. After removal of 0 bases from V and 3 bases from J, the junction contained 5 bases not matched to a gene. This chain's CDR3 is CASSLDLGQGGYNEQFF. CDR3 bases: TGTGCCAGCAGCTTAGACCTTGGACAGGGGGGCTACAATGAGCAGTTCTTC.

This rearrangement joins TRBV5-8 to TRBJ2-2; the D gene is possibly TRBD1 (6 bases). V was clipped by 7 bases and J by 1 base, with 23 bases between them. Germline loops: CDR1 SGHTS, CDR2 YDEGEE. This CDR3 has 18 residues. The DNA of the CDR3 is TGTGCCAGCGGTGGCCCCGTCCAGGGGTCTTTGAACACCGGGGAGCTGTTTTTT. It is translated as CASGGPVQGSLNTGELFF.

There are many counts of this clonotype. CDR3 protein: CASSEALLNTEAFF. The CDR3 bases are TGTGCCAGCAGTGAAGCGCTTCTGAACACTGAAGCTTTCTTT. The chain is built from TRBV6-1 and TRBJ1-1; no definite D call. The CDR3 totals 14 residues. With 0 bases removed from V and 0 bases from J, the gap between germline ends came to 5 bases. Germline V CDR1 and CDR2: MNHNS, SASEGT.

At least ten counts were recorded for this clonotype. The chain employs TRBV4-1 and TRBJ2-5, with unresolved D. The V gene lost 0 bases and the J gene lost 5 bases, with 4 bases spanning the gap. The germline CDR1 and CDR2 sequences are MGHRA and YSYEKL. The CDR3 totals 12 residues. CDR3 sequence: CASSQDRETQYF. CDR3 in DNA: TGCGCCAGCAGCCAAGATCGGGAGACCCAGTACTTC.

This clonotype appeared many times. The CDR3 protein is CASSLRDRVGETQYF. CDR3 nucleotide sequence: TGTGCCAGCAGCCTCCGGGACAGGGTAGGAGAGACCCAGTACTTC. This rearrangement joins TRBV7-9 to TRBJ2-5; 9 nucleotides match TRBD1. V dropped 5 bases and J dropped 4; count of bases not matched to a gene: 8. Per the germline V gene, CDR1 is SEHNR and CDR2 is FQNEAQ (reference sequence). CDR3 length equals 15 residues.

J is TRBJ2-1 and V is TRBV7-8; tentatively, D is TRBD2 (7 bases). The CDR3 extends over 14 amino acids. Trimming removed 5 bases at V and 8 bases at J, with 16 bases between. Germline CDR1 reads SGHVS; CDR2 reads FQNEAQ. CDR3 in amino acids: CASSALGGADEQFF. In nucleotides, the CDR3 is TGTGCCAGCAGCGCTTTGGGGGGGGCCGATGAGCAGTTCTTC.

This clonotype was counted only a few times. The V gene is TRBV4-1, the J gene TRBJ2-7; the match to TRBD1 covers 8 bases. CDR1 is MGHRA and CDR2 is YSYEKL in the germline V gene. The CDR3 spans 16 residues. The V gene end was trimmed by 4 bases and the J gene end by 0 bases; junction bases not matched to a gene: 8. The DNA of the CDR3 is TGCGCCAGCAGCCCTCTGGGACAGGCCGTCTCCTACGAGCAGTACTTC. Amino acid sequence: CASSPLGQAVSYEQYF.

This clonotype was counted a few times. This chain joins TRBV7-8 and TRBJ2-7; 11 positions agree with TRBD2. The CDR3 covers 15 residues. Germline trimming cut 5 bases from V and 3 bases from J; bases unmatched to any gene: 6. Germline loops: CDR1 SGHVS, CDR2 FQNEAQ. The CDR3 nucleotides read TGTGCCAGCAGCCCACTAGCGGGGGCTTACTACGAGCAGTACTTC. Amino acid sequence: CASSPLAGAYYEQYF.

This clonotype was detected a few times. This sequence joins TRBV5-4 and TRBJ2-3, with 7 bases fitting TRBD2. The CDR3 is 14 residues long. Trimming took 5 bases from V and 4 from J; bases not matched to a gene: 7. CDR1 and CDR2 (germline): SGHNT, YYREEE (reference sequence). CDR3 bases: TGTGCCAGCAGAACGGGGGGTAGTGCAGATACGCAGTATTTT. Its translation is CASRTGGSADTQYF.

The chain has TRBV2 and TRBJ2-2; D gene unclear. Looked up from germline, CDR1 is SNHLY and CDR2 is FYNNEI. With 5 bases removed from V and 5 bases from J, the gap between germline ends came to 12 bases. The CDR3 sequence is 14 residues long. The chain's CDR3 is CASSWTDITGELFF. The CDR3 DNA reads TGTGCCAGCAGTTGGACCGATATAACCGGGGAGCTGTTTTTT. Full variable domain (rest looked up from reference TRBV2 and TRBJ2-2): EPEVTQTPSHQVTQMGQEVILRCVPISNHLYFYWYRQILGQKVEFLVSFYNNEISEKSEIFDDQFSVERPDGSNFTLKIRSTKLEDSAMYFCASSWTDITGELFFGEGSRLTVL.

This clonotype came up many times. This rearrangement joins TRBV7-2 to TRBJ2-5; D may be TRBD1 (5 bases). Germline loops: CDR1 SGHTA, CDR2 FQGNSA. The CDR3 totals 13 residues. V was pared by 5 bases and J by 9 bases, with 16 bases between. This CDR3 reads CASSHPQALAQYF. The CDR3 DNA is TGTGCCAGCAGCCACCCACAGGCCTTGGCCCAGTACTTC.

The rearrangement links TRBV12-3 or TRBV12-4 to TRBJ1-2; D perhaps matches TRBD1 (6 bases). The CDR3 contains 17 residues. The V and J ends lost 9 bases and 4 bases respectively, with 27 bases between them. The CDR3 loop is CARSTPAGAILPYGYTF. The CDR3 DNA reads TGTGCCAGAAGTACACCAGCGGGGGCGATCTTGCCCTATGGCTACACCTTC.

The chain joins TRBV14 to TRBJ1-1, with a weak D call TRBD1 (6 bases). V was trimmed by 4 bases and J by 4 bases, leaving 16 bases between them. Germline loops: CDR1 SGHDN, CDR2 FVKESK. The CDR3 is made up of 15 amino acids. CDR3 protein: CASSRTDRKITEAFF. The CDR3 coding sequence is TGTGCCAGCAGCCGAACGGACAGAAAGATCACTGAAGCTTTCTTT. Full variable domain (remainder filled in from reference TRBV14 and TRBJ1-1): EAGVTQFPSHSVIEKGQTVTLRCDPISGHDNLYWYRRVMGKEIKFLLHFVKESKQDESGMPNNRFLAERTGGTYSTLKVQPAELEDSGVYFCASSRTDRKITEAFFGQGTRLTVV.

The rearrangement joins TRBV9 to TRBJ2-3; 7 bases are shared with TRBD2. The ends lost 4 bases at V and 0 bases at J; junction bases unmatched: 8. There are 16 residues in the CDR3. CDR1 is SGDLS and CDR2 is YYNGEE in the germline V gene. In DNA, the CDR3 is TGTGCCAGCAGCTTTAGGGCTAGCGGTAGCACAGATACGCAGTATTTT. It codes for CASSFRASGSTDTQYF.

The chain couples TRBV5-1 to TRBJ2-2; D not certain. There are 11 residues in the CDR3. The V gene lost 9 bases and the J gene lost 5 bases, with 8 bases spanning the gap. Germline lookup yields CDR1 SGHRS and CDR2 YFSETQ. CDR3 bases: TGCGCCACCAAAGCAACCGGGGAGCTGTTTTTT. Protein product: CATKATGELFF.

The CDR3 DNA reads as TGTGCCACCAGTAGGGCCTACAATGAGCAGTTCTTC. This sequence encodes CATSRAYNEQFF. The chain couples TRBV24-1 to TRBJ2-1; D remains ambiguous. The CDR3 consists of 12 residues. The germline gives CDR1 KGHDR, CDR2 SFDVKD. V dropped 6 bases and J dropped 2 bases, with 4 bases sitting between them.